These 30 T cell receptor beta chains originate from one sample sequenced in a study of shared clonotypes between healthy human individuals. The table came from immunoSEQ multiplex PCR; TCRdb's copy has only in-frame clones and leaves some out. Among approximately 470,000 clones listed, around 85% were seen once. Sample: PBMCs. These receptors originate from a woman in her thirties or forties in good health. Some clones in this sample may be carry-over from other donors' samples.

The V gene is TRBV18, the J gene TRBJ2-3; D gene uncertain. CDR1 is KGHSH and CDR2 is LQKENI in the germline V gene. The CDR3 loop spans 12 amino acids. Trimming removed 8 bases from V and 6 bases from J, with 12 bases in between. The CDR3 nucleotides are TGTGCCAGCCAAGGAATTCGGGATACGCAGTATTTT. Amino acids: CASQGIRDTQYF.

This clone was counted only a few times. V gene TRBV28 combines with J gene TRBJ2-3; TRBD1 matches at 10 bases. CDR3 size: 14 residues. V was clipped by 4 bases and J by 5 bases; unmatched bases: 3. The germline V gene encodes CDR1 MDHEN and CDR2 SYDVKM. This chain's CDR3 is CASSSGQGVDTQYF. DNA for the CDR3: TGTGCCAGCAGTTCTGGACAGGGGGTAGATACGCAGTATTTT.

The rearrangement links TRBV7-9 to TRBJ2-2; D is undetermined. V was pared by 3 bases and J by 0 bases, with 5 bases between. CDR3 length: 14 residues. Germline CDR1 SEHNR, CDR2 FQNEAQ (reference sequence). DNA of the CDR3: TGTGCCAGCAGCTTGACCCCGAACACCGGGGAGCTGTTTTTT. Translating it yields CASSLTPNTGELFF.

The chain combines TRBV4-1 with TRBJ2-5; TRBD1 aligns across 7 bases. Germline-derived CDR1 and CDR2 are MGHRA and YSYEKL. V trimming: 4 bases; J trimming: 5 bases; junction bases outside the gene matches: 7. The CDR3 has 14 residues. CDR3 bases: TGCGCCAGCAGCCGTAACGACAGGGTGGAGACCCAGTACTTC. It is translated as CASSRNDRVETQYF.

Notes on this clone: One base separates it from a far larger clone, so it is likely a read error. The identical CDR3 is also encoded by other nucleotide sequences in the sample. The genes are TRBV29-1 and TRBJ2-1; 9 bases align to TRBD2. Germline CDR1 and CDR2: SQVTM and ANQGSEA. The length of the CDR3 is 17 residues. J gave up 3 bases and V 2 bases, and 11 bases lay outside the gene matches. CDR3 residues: CSVELGGLAGVYNEQFF. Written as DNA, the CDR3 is TGCAGCGTTGAATTGGGGGGACTAGCTGGAGTCTACAATGAGCAGTTCTTC.

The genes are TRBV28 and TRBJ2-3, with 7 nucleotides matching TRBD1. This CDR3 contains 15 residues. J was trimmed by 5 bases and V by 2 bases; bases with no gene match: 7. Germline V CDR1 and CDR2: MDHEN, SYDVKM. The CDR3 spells CASSLAGTVQDTQYF. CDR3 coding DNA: TGTGCCAGCAGTTTAGCCGGGACAGTCCAAGATACGCAGTATTTT.

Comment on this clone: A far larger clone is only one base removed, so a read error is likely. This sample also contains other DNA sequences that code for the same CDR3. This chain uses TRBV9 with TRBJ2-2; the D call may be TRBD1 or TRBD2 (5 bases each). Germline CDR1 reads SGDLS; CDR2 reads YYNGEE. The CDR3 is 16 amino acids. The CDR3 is CASSVGARANTGELFF. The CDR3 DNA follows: TGTGCCAGTAGCGTAGGGGCGAGAGCGAACACCGGGGAGCTGTTTTTT.

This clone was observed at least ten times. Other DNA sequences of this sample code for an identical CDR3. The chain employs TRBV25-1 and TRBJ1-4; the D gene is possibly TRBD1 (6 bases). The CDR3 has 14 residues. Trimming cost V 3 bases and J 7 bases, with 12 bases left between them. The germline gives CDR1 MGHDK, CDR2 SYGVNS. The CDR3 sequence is CASSETGIGEKLFF. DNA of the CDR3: TGTGCCAGCAGTGAGACAGGAATCGGTGAAAAACTGTTTTTT.

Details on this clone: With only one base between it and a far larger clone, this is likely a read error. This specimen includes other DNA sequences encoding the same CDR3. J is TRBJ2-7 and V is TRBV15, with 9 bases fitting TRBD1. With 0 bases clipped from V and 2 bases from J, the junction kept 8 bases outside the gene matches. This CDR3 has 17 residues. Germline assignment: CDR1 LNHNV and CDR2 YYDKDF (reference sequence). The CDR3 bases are TGTGCCACCAGCAGAGACCTCATCGGACAGGGGACCTACGAGCAGTACTTC. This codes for CATSRDLIGQGTYEQYF.

Here the CDR3 DNA reads TGCAGCGTTCTGACAGACGAGCAGTACTTC. It codes for CSVLTDEQYF. The chain joins TRBV29-1 to TRBJ2-7; D perhaps matches TRBD1 (5 bases). The CDR3 consists of 10 residues. With 5 bases removed from V and 5 bases from J, the gap between germline ends came to 7 bases. CDR1 is SQVTM and CDR2 is ANQGSEA in the germline V gene.

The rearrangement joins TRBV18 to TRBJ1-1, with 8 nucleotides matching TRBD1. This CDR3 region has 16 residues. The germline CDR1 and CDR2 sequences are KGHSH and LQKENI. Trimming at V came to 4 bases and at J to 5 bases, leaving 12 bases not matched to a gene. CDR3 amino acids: CASSLGQGSSLTEAFF. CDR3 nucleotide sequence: TGTGCCAGCTCACTTGGACAGGGTAGTTCGTTAACTGAAGCTTTCTTT.

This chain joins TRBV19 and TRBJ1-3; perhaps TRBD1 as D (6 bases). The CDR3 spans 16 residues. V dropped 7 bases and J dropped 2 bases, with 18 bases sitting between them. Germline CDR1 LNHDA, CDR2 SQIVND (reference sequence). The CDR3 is CASMPRRGPPGNTIYF. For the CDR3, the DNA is TGTGCCAGTATGCCCCGCCGGGGGCCCCCTGGAAACACCATATATTTT.

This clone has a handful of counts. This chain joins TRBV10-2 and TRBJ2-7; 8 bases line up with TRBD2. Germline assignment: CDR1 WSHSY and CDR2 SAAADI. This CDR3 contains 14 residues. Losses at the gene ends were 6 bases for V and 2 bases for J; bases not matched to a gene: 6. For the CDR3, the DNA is TGCGCCAGCAGAACCGGGAGGGGTCCCTACGAGCAGTACTTC. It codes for CASRTGRGPYEQYF.

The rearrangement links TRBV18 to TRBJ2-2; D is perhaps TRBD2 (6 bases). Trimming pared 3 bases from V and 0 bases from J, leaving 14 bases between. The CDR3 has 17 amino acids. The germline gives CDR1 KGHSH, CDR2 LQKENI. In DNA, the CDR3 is TGTGCCAGCTCACCGGGACTCCTGACTACGAACACCGGGGAGCTGTTTTTT. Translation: CASSPGLLTTNTGELFF.

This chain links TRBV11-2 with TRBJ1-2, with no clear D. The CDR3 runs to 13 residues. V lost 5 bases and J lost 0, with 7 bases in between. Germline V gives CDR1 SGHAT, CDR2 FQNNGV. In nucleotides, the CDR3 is TGTGCCAGCAGCGCGACGGCTAACTATGGCTACACCTTC. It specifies CASSATANYGYTF.

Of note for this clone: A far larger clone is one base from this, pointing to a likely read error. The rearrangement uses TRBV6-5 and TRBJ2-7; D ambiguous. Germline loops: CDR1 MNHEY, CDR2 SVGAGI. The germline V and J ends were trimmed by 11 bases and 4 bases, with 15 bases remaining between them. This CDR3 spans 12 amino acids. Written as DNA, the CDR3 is TGTGCCCGCTCGCTAGGTATGTACGAGCAGTACTTC. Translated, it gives CARSLGMYEQYF.

In DNA, the CDR3 is TGTGCCAGCAGCGCTAGGCCGCGAACAGGGGTTGGCTACACCTTC. Translated: CASSARPRTGVGYTF. The rearrangement links TRBV7-9 to TRBJ1-2, with 7 bases lining up with TRBD1. Germline CDR1 SEHNR, CDR2 FQNEAQ (reference sequence). The junction had 13 bases not matched to a gene; V was cut back by 5 bases and J by 7 bases. This CDR3 has 15 residues.

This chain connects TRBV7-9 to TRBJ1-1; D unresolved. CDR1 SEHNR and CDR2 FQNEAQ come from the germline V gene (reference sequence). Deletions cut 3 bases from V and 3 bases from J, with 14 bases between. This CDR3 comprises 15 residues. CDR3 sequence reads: CASSFRTGRDTEAFF. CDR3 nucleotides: TGTGCCAGCAGCTTTCGGACGGGGAGGGACACTGAAGCTTTCTTT.

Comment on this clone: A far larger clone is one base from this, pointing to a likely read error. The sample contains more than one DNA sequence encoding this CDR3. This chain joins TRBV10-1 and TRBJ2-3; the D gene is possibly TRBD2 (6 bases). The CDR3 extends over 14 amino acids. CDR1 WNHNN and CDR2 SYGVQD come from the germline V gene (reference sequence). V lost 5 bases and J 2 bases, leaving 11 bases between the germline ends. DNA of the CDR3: TGCGCCAGCAGTTTTGGACTACTCACAGATACGCAGTATTTT. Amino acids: CASSFGLLTDTQYF.

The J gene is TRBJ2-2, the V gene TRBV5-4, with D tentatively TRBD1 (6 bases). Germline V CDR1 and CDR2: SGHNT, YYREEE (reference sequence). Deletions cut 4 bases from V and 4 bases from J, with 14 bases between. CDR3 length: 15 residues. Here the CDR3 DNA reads TGTGCCAGCAGCGATGACAGGAGCCGCACCGGGGAGCTGTTTTTT. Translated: CASSDDRSRTGELFF.

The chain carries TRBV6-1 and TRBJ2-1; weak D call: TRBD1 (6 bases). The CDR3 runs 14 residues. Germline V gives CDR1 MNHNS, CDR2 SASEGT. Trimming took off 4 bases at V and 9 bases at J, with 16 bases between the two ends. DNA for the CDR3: TGTGCCAGCAGTGGGACAGCCTCTGGGAGTGAGCAGTTCTTC. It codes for CASSGTASGSEQFF.

CDR3 region: CASSQKETQYF. CDR3 DNA sequence: TGTGCCAGCAGCCAGAAAGAGACCCAGTACTTC. The chain has TRBV28 and TRBJ2-5; D is uncertain. This CDR3 is 11 amino acids long. The V end was cut by 6 bases, the J end by 3 bases, with 5 bases between. Germline V gene lookup returns CDR1 MDHEN and CDR2 SYDVKM.

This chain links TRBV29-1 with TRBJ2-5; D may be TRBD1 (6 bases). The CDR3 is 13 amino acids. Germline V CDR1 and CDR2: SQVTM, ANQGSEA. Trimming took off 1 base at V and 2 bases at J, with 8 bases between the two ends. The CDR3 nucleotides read TGCAGCGTTGAAGGAGGGGGACAAGAGACCCAGTACTTC. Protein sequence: CSVEGGGQETQYF.

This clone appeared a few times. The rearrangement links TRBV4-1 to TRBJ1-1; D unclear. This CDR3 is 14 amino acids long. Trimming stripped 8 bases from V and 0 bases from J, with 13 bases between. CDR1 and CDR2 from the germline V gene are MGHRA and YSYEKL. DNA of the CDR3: TGCGCCAGCCGGGGTCCCCTCATGAACACTGAAGCTTTCTTT. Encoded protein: CASRGPLMNTEAFF.

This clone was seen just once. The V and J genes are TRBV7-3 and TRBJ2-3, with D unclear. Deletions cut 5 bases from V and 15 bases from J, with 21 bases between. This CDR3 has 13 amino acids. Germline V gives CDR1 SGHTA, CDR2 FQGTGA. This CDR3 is CASSKEPGSPVYF. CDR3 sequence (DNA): TGTGCCAGCAGCAAAGAACCGGGCTCCCCAGTCTATTTT.

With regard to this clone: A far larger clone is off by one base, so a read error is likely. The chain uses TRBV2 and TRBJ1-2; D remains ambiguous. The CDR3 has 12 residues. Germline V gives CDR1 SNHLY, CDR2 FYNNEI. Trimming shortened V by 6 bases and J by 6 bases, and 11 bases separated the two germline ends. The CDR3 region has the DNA TGTGCCAGCAGGTGGCAGGTTGATGGCTACACCTTC. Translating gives CASRWQVDGYTF.

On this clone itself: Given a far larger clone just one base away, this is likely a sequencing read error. The CDR3 is CASSSGSWGNQPQHF. The CDR3 DNA reads TGTGCCAGCAGTTCCGGATCATGGGGCAATCAGCCCCAGCATTTT. The chain has TRBV27 and TRBJ1-5; D gene uncertain. V lost 4 bases and J 2 bases, leaving 12 bases between the germline ends. Germline CDR1 MNHEY, CDR2 SMNVEV (reference sequence). There are 15 residues in the CDR3.

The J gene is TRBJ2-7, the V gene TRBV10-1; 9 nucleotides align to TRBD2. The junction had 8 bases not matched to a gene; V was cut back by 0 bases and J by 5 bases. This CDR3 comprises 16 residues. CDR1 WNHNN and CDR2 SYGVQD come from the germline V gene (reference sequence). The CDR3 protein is CASSESGSGRSDEQYF. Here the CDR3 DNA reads TGCGCCAGCAGTGAGTCGGGGAGCGGGAGGTCGGACGAGCAGTACTTC.

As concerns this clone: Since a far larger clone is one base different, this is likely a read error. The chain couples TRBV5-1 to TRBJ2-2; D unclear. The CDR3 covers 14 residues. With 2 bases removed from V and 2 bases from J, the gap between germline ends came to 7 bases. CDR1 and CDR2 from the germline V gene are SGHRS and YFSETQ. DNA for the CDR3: TGCGCCAGCAGCTTTGAAGTTAACACCGGGGAGCTGTTTTTT. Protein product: CASSFEVNTGELFF.

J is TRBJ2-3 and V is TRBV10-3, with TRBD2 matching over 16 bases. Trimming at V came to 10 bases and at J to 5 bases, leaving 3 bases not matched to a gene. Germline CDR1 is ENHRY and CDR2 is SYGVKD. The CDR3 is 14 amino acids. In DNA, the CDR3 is TGTGCCACGGGACTAGCGGGGGGGGGAGATACGCAGTATTTT. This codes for CATGLAGGGDTQYF.